These 29 T cell receptor beta chains share one sample of origin, sequenced in a study of T cell repertoires in cytomegalovirus infection. TCRdb fed the reads into MiXCR, producing one record per CDR3 protein. In the table there are about 180,000 distinct CDR3 sequences, approximately 15% of which are singletons. The sequenced sample was PBMCs. Receptors were obtained from a human donor in good health (CMV status not recorded). Some clones in this sample may be carry-over from other donors' samples.

This chain connects TRBV7-9 to TRBJ2-1; D could derive from TRBD1 or TRBD2 (5 bases each). Looked up from germline, CDR1 is SEHNR and CDR2 is FQNEAQ (reference sequence). Trimming shortened V by 8 bases and J by 4 bases, and 9 bases separated the two germline ends. The CDR3 has 12 residues. The CDR3: CASGTLYNEQFF. Written as DNA, the CDR3 is TGTGCCAGCGGGACCCTTTACAATGAGCAGTTCTTC. Full variable domain (rest looked up from reference TRBV7-9 and TRBJ2-1): DTGVSQNPRHKITKRGQNVTFRCDPISEHNRLYWYRQTLGQGPEFLTYFQNEAQLEKSRLLSDRFSAERPKGSFSTLEIQRTEQGDSAMYLCASGTLYNEQFFGPGTRLTVL.

This clonotype was counted many times. The chain is built from TRBV6-2 or TRBV6-3 and TRBJ2-1; D possibly corresponds to TRBD2 (6 bases). Germline V gene lookup returns CDR1 MNHEY and CDR2 SVGEGT. Trimming stripped 7 bases from V and 7 bases from J, with 14 bases between. CDR3 length: 13 residues. The CDR3 region is CASTQSGRNEQFF. CDR3 bases: TGTGCCAGCACCCAATCGGGGAGGAATGAGCAGTTCTTC.

The chain couples TRBV28 to TRBJ2-2; possibly TRBD2 for D (6 bases). This CDR3 has 14 amino acids. Germline CDR1 is MDHEN and CDR2 is SYDVKM. The V gene lost 3 bases and the J gene lost 4 bases, with 9 bases spanning the gap. CDR3 DNA: TGTGCCAGCAGTTTGGAGGAGGGCACCGGGGAGCTGTTTTTT. This encodes CASSLEEGTGELFF.

This chain links TRBV6-1 with TRBJ2-1; 14 nucleotides line up with TRBD2. This CDR3 region has 19 residues. CDR1 is MNHNS and CDR2 is SASEGT in the germline V gene. The junction had 13 bases not matched to a gene; V was cut back by 6 bases and J by 3 bases. The chain's CDR3 is CASRKPGLAGGADYNEQFF. Written as DNA, the CDR3 is TGTGCCAGCAGGAAGCCCGGACTAGCGGGAGGCGCCGACTACAATGAGCAGTTCTTC.

This clonotype was seen many times. Here the CDR3 DNA reads TGTGCCAGCAGCTTCGGACCACAAACCAATCAGCCCCAGCATTTT. It encodes CASSFGPQTNQPQHF. The chain combines TRBV5-6 with TRBJ1-5; D is unresolved. Trimming took 2 bases from V and 3 from J, leaving 12 bases between them. The CDR3 totals 15 residues. Germline lookup yields CDR1 SGHDT and CDR2 YYEEEE.

The table lists this clonotype with many counts. This sequence joins TRBV7-9 and TRBJ1-4, with 9 nucleotides matching TRBD1. CDR1 SEHNR and CDR2 FQNEAQ come from the germline V gene (reference sequence). The CDR3 extends over 15 amino acids. With V trimmed by 1 base and J by 4 bases, 1 base remained unmatched. The CDR3 here is CASSLVDRGNEKLFF. The CDR3, as DNA: TGTGCCAGCAGCTTAGTGGACAGGGGTAATGAAAAACTGTTTTTT.

This clonotype was picked up many times. The chain has TRBV2 and TRBJ2-7, with a tentative D call TRBD1 (6 bases). The germline V gene has CDR1 SNHLY and CDR2 FYNNEI. Trimming stripped 5 bases from V and 4 bases from J, with 21 bases between. This CDR3 region has 16 residues. The CDR3 DNA sequence: TGTGCCAGCAGTAATGACAGGCGCCTTCTTATATACGAGCAGTACTTC. The encoded protein is CASSNDRRLLIYEQYF.

V is TRBV15 and J is TRBJ2-5; D gene unclear. The CDR3 runs to 11 residues. Trimming cost V 5 bases and J 5 bases, with 6 bases left between them. The germline CDR1 and CDR2 sequences are LNHNV and YYDKDF (reference sequence). The CDR3 DNA reads as TGTGCCACCAGCCTTGGGGAGACCCAGTACTTC. Protein: CATSLGETQYF. Complete variable domain (other parts from reference TRBV15 and TRBJ2-5): DAMVIQNPRYQVTQFGKPVTLSCSQTLNHNVMYWYQQKSSQAPKLLFHYYDKDFNNEADTPDNFQSRRPNTSFCFLDIRSPGLGDTAMYLCATSLGETQYFGPGTRLLVL.

The sample holds many counts of this clonotype. The V and J genes are TRBV11-2 and TRBJ1-1, with D perhaps matching TRBD1 (5 bases). The CDR3 consists of 15 residues. The V end was cut by 4 bases, the J end by 3 bases, with 15 bases between. The germline CDR1 and CDR2 sequences are SGHAT and FQNNGV. The CDR3 nucleotides are TGTGCCAGCAGCTCCCTCGGGGCGGGGCACACTGAAGCTTTCTTT. Protein sequence: CASSSLGAGHTEAFF.

The chain recombines TRBV4-1 with TRBJ2-2, with 11 bases identical to TRBD2. The CDR3 is 18 residues long. Germline CDR1 is MGHRA and CDR2 is YSYEKL. The J segment lost 0 bases and the V segment lost 0 bases, leaving 3 bases of the junction unmatched. CDR3 nucleotide sequence: TGCGCCAGCAGCCAAGAGGGACTAGCGGCGGCGAACACCGGGGAGCTGTTTTTT. It codes for CASSQEGLAAANTGELFF.

The chain has TRBV4-3 and TRBJ2-7; D possibly matches TRBD1 or TRBD2 (5 bases each). CDR1 and CDR2 (germline): LGHNA, YSLEER. The V gene lost 2 bases and the J gene lost 6 bases, with 20 bases spanning the gap. This CDR3 comprises 16 residues. Here the CDR3 reads CASSQSPGPRPGEQYF. The CDR3 DNA follows: TGCGCCAGCAGCCAATCTCCGGGACCTAGGCCGGGCGAGCAGTACTTC.

Comments on this clonotype: One end of the junction varies from germline; a read error may be responsible. The V call is TRBV6-2 or TRBV6-3, the J call TRBJ2-4, with D maybe TRBD2 (6 bases). The CDR3 length is 12 residues. The V gene's germline CDR1 is MNHEY and CDR2 SVGEGT. This chain's CDR3 is CASSSRTGVLGF. The CDR3 DNA follows: TGTGCCAGCAGCTCACGTACGGGGGTCCTGGGCTTC.

This clonotype has only one observation. A much larger clone lies one base from this, so it may be a read error. The chain carries TRBV6-5 and TRBJ2-4; possibly TRBD2 for D (6 bases). The CDR3 loop spans 15 amino acids. V was cut by 2 bases and J by 2 bases, with 10 bases left in between. Germline-derived CDR1 and CDR2 are MNHEY and SVGAGI. CDR3 coding DNA: TGTGCCAGCAGTTACGTGCGGGAAACCAAAAACATTCAGTACTTC. Protein sequence: CASSYVRETKNIQYF.

This clonotype was seen many times. The chain combines TRBV7-3 with TRBJ1-2; 10 bases are a match to TRBD1. Trimming cost V 5 bases and J 6 bases; bases outside gene matches: 6. The CDR3 runs to 14 residues. The germline V gene has CDR1 SGHTA and CDR2 FQGTGA. CDR3 region: CASSTTGGSNGYTF. CDR3 DNA: TGTGCCAGCAGCACGACAGGGGGCTCCAATGGCTACACCTTC.

This clonotype was observed at least ten times. The gene calls are TRBV7-6 and TRBJ1-6; 7 bases fit TRBD1. The trim removed 4 bases at V and 1 base at J, leaving 4 bases unmatched. The CDR3 runs 16 residues. Germline V gives CDR1 SGHVS, CDR2 FNYEAQ. For the CDR3, the DNA is TGTGCCAGCAGCTCCTCGACAGGGTCCTATAATTCACCCCTCCACTTT. Amino acids: CASSSSTGSYNSPLHF.

This clonotype was seen many times. This rearrangement joins TRBV7-2 to TRBJ2-2; 10 bases fit TRBD1. Germline CDR1 SGHTA, CDR2 FQGNSA. The CDR3 has 16 amino acids. V shed 4 bases, J shed 1 base, and the junction held 3 bases outside the gene matches. CDR3 nucleotide sequence: TGTGCCAGCAGCTCTGGGACAGGGGTGAACACCGGGGAGCTGTTTTTT. Its translation is CASSSGTGVNTGELFF.

The chain combines TRBV6-5 with TRBJ1-1; D unresolved. V dropped 7 bases and J dropped 1 base, with 13 bases sitting between them. The CDR3 sequence is 14 residues long. In germline, CDR1 is MNHEY, CDR2 SVGAGI. CDR3 DNA sequence: TGTGCCAGCAACCCGGGCAGACAGAACACTGAAGCTTTCTTT. It translates to CASNPGRQNTEAFF.

This clonotype was counted only a few times. The chain links TRBV5-1 to TRBJ2-7; D possibly uses TRBD1 or TRBD2 (5 bases each). The CDR3 runs 13 residues. Trimming pared 4 bases from V and 4 bases from J, leaving 12 bases between. Germline V CDR1 and CDR2: SGHRS, YFSETQ. CDR3 residues: CASSTGAEYEQYF. Here the CDR3 DNA reads TGCGCCAGCAGCACCGGGGCGGAGTACGAGCAGTACTTC. Together with reference TRBV5-1 and TRBJ2-7, the CDR3 gives the full variable domain: KAGVTQTPRYLIKTRGQQVTLSCSPISGHRSVSWYQQTPGQGLQFLFEYFSETQRNKGNFPGRFSGRQFSNSRSEMNVSTLELGDSALYLCASSTGAEYEQYFGPGTRLTVT.

This clonotype showed up just a few times. The chain uses TRBV19 and TRBJ2-1, with a weak D call TRBD2 (5 bases). V was cut by 7 bases and J by 2 bases, with 15 bases left in between. Germline CDR1 LNHDA, CDR2 SQIVND (reference sequence). The CDR3 extends over 15 amino acids. CDR3 coding DNA: TGTGCCAGTAAGGACTCACCGAATCCCTACAATGAGCAGTTCTTC. Protein product: CASKDSPNPYNEQFF.

This clonotype was seen a few times. The gene calls are TRBV20-1 and TRBJ1-6, with 8 bases lining up with TRBD1. The CDR3 consists of 14 residues. V dropped 3 bases and J dropped 14; count of bases not matched to a gene: 12. Germline loops: CDR1 DFQATT, CDR2 SNEGSKA (reference sequence). The CDR3 loop is CSARWQGALAALHF. In DNA form, the CDR3 reads TGCAGTGCTAGGTGGCAGGGGGCCTTGGCGGCCCTCCACTTT.

CDR3 region: CASSPGQAEKLFF. The CDR3 DNA reads as TGTGCCAGCAGTCCGGGACAGGCCGAAAAACTGTTTTTT. The chain combines TRBV2 with TRBJ1-4; 8 nucleotides align to TRBD1. Trimming cost V 5 bases and J 8 bases; bases outside gene matches: 4. CDR1 is SNHLY and CDR2 is FYNNEI in the germline V gene. This CDR3 spans 13 amino acids.

The table lists this clonotype with many counts. The chain recombines TRBV28 with TRBJ2-2; D possibly corresponds to TRBD2 (6 bases). The CDR3 loop spans 16 amino acids. The germline CDR1 and CDR2 sequences are MDHEN and SYDVKM. Trimming cost V 6 bases and J 0 bases, with 14 bases left between them. The CDR3 sequence: CASRPRLVANTGELFF. For the CDR3, the DNA is TGTGCCAGCAGACCCCGACTAGTGGCGAACACCGGGGAGCTGTTTTTT.

There are many counts of this clonotype. The chain is built from TRBV28 and TRBJ2-4, with 7 nucleotides matching TRBD2. The junction had 5 bases not matched to a gene; V was cut back by 5 bases and J by 7 bases. Germline CDR1 MDHEN, CDR2 SYDVKM. This CDR3 is 13 amino acids long. The chain's CDR3 is CASSRGGSNIQYF. In nucleotides, the CDR3 is TGTGCCAGCAGTCGCGGCGGGAGCAACATTCAGTACTTC.

This clonotype has a handful of counts. The chain is built from TRBV11-2 and TRBJ1-1; D uncertain. Deletions cut 2 bases from V and 2 bases from J, with 6 bases between. The CDR3 is made up of 13 amino acids. CDR1 is SGHAT and CDR2 is FQNNGV in the germline V gene. CDR3 sequence (DNA): TGTGCCAGCAGCTTACACTCTAACACTGAAGCTTTCTTT. Translation gives CASSLHSNTEAFF.

This clonotype was seen ten or more times. The CDR3 DNA reads as TGTGCCAGCAGCCCATGGGCCTCCCAAGAGACCCAGTACTTC. Encoded protein: CASSPWASQETQYF. The rearrangement uses TRBV14 and TRBJ2-5; D is ambiguous. The V and J ends lost 4 bases and 1 base respectively, with 10 bases between them. The CDR3 is 14 residues long. The germline CDR1 and CDR2 sequences are SGHDN and FVKESK.

This clonotype has at least ten counts. V gene TRBV7-8 combines with J gene TRBJ1-1, with 8 bases lining up with TRBD1. In germline, CDR1 is SGHVS, CDR2 FQNEAQ. The CDR3 runs 15 residues. J lost 5 bases, V lost 1 base, and 6 bases had no gene match. For the CDR3, the DNA is TGTGCCAGCAGCTTAGAGCGGACAGGGCAAACTGAAGCTTTCTTT. Amino acid sequence: CASSLERTGQTEAFF.

This clonotype was counted many times. The chain links TRBV7-8 to TRBJ2-1; possible D gene TRBD2, 5 bases. The germline V and J ends were trimmed by 5 bases and 5 bases, with 16 bases remaining between them. The CDR3 loop spans 15 amino acids. Germline V CDR1 and CDR2: SGHVS, FQNEAQ. The CDR3 loop is CASSLRRRSHNEQFF. The CDR3 bases are TGTGCCAGCAGCCTAAGGAGGAGATCTCACAATGAGCAGTTCTTC.

This clonotype was counted many times. The chain has TRBV7-9 and TRBJ2-5, with D maybe TRBD2 (5 bases). Per the germline V gene, CDR1 is SEHNR and CDR2 is FQNEAQ (reference sequence). This CDR3 contains 14 residues. Trimming removed 1 base from V and 6 bases from J, with 12 bases in between. Written as DNA, the CDR3 is TGTGCCAGCAGCTTAGAGGCGAGGGCGAAGACCCAGTACTTC. Its protein product is CASSLEARAKTQYF.

This clonotype was recorded a few times. The chain links TRBV2 to TRBJ1-5; TRBD1 aligns across 9 bases. Unmatched junction bases numbered 7, after V lost 6 bases and J lost 4 bases. The CDR3 consists of 15 residues. The germline V gene encodes CDR1 SNHLY and CDR2 FYNNEI. CDR3 nucleotide sequence: TGTGCCAGCAGCGTTACAGGGGGCCCTAATCAGCCCCAGCATTTT. Its translation is CASSVTGGPNQPQHF.